These 21 T cell receptor beta chains were sequenced from one sample in a study of T cells in localized non-small cell lung cancer. The assay was immunoSEQ multiplex PCR, and TCRdb's table has in-frame clones only and misses some. The table includes about 45,000 clones, approximately 80% detected once. Sequenced here: peripheral blood mononuclear cells, sampled before any cancer treatment. These receptors were taken from a man aged 40 to 70 with stage III lung adenocarcinoma.

This chain links TRBV4-2 with TRBJ2-7, with TRBD2 as a possible D gene (5 bases). The CDR3 sequence is 15 residues long. The V gene lost 1 base and the J gene lost 3 bases, with 13 bases spanning the gap. In germline, CDR1 is LGHNA, CDR2 YNFKEQ. This chain's CDR3 is CASSQGAGIIYEQYF. The CDR3, as DNA: TGTGCCAGCAGCCAAGGGGCCGGGATTATCTACGAGCAGTACTTC.

The chain recombines TRBV6-4 with TRBJ2-3; 13 bases are shared with TRBD2. This CDR3 comprises 15 residues. V gave up 2 bases and J gave up 4 bases; unmatched junction bases: 0. CDR1 and CDR2 (germline): MRHNA, SNTAGT. The CDR3 DNA is TGTGCCAGCAGTGACACTAGCGGGGGGGCAGATACGCAGTATTTT. Translation: CASSDTSGGADTQYF.

The V call is TRBV6-1, the J call TRBJ1-1; D is undetermined. The CDR3 is 13 amino acids. In germline, CDR1 is MNHNS, CDR2 SASEGT. With 4 bases removed from V and 1 base from J, the gap between germline ends came to 7 bases. The CDR3 is CASSVGKNTEAFF. CDR3 nucleotide sequence: TGTGCCAGCAGTGTGGGTAAGAACACTGAAGCTTTCTTT.

This clone was picked up one time. This chain joins TRBV27 and TRBJ2-7, with 7 nucleotides matching TRBD1. Trimming removed 7 bases from V and 2 bases from J; junction bases left unmatched: 14. Germline CDR1 and CDR2: MNHEY and SMNVEV (reference sequence). This CDR3 comprises 16 residues. The CDR3 loop reads CASTPTGTAKPYEQYF. For the CDR3, the DNA is TGTGCCAGCACCCCTACCGGGACAGCGAAGCCCTACGAGCAGTACTTC.

The V call is TRBV4-1, the J call TRBJ2-1; TRBD2 agrees at 7 bases. The CDR3 consists of 12 residues. V trimming: 4 bases; J trimming: 7 bases; junction bases outside the gene matches: 1. CDR1 MGHRA and CDR2 YSYEKL come from the germline V gene. CDR3 protein: CASSLGGNEQFF. In nucleotides, the CDR3 is TGCGCCAGCAGCCTCGGGGGGAATGAGCAGTTCTTC.

The rearrangement links TRBV7-9 to TRBJ1-5; the match to TRBD1 covers 9 bases. The CDR3 length is 17 residues. Germline V CDR1 and CDR2: SEHNR, FQNEAQ (reference sequence). The junction had 12 bases not matched to a gene; V was cut back by 4 bases and J by 5 bases. The DNA of the CDR3 is TGTGCCAGCAGCTCCGGGACAGGGCAATGGGCGGATCAGCCCCAGCATTTT. It codes for CASSSGTGQWADQPQHF.

This clone was observed a few times. This chain links TRBV19 with TRBJ2-3; weak D call: TRBD1 (6 bases). V gave up 1 base and J gave up 6 bases, with 17 bases separating them. The CDR3 has 16 residues. Looked up from germline, CDR1 is LNHDA and CDR2 is SQIVND (reference sequence). This chain's CDR3 is CASSIAGSGDRDTQYF. The CDR3 nucleotides read TGTGCCAGTAGTATAGCGGGGAGTGGCGACAGGGATACGCAGTATTTT.

This chain links TRBV9 with TRBJ2-5, with TRBD2 matching over 14 bases. CDR1 is SGDLS, CDR2 YYNGEE, per germline. The V segment lost 3 bases and the J segment 4 bases; nucleotides outside the gene matches: 5. The CDR3 runs to 16 residues. CDR3 region: CASSGTGTSGRETQYF. The CDR3, as DNA: TGTGCCAGCAGCGGAACCGGGACTAGCGGGAGAGAGACCCAGTACTTC.

The chain joins TRBV18 to TRBJ2-2, with a possible D match to TRBD2 (5 bases). The CDR3 is 16 amino acids. Trimming took 1 base from V and 1 from J, leaving 10 bases between them. Germline V gives CDR1 KGHSH, CDR2 LQKENI. The CDR3 DNA is TGTGCCAGCTCACCACGGAACGGGGAGAACACCGGGGAGCTGTTTTTT. Protein: CASSPRNGENTGELFF. The full variable domain, rest sourced from reference TRBV18 and TRBJ2-2, is NAGVMQNPRHLVRRRGQEARLRCSPMKGHSHVYWYRQLPEEGLKFMVYLQKENIIDESGMPKERFSAEFPKEGPSILRIQQVVRGDSAAYFCASSPRNGENTGELFFGEGSRLTVL.

This clone occurred a few times. This chain uses TRBV6-1 with TRBJ1-2, with D possibly TRBD1 on 5 matching bases. This CDR3 has 14 amino acids. The V and J ends lost 0 bases and 6 bases respectively, with 11 bases between them. Germline-derived CDR1 and CDR2 are MNHNS and SASEGT. CDR3 bases: TGTGCCAGCAGTGAAGCGGGGGTGGGGAATGGCTACACCTTC. As protein: CASSEAGVGNGYTF.

This chain links TRBV7-2 with TRBJ1-1; D is uncertain. The V and J ends lost 1 base and 6 bases respectively, with 9 bases between them. Per the germline V gene, CDR1 is SGHTA and CDR2 is FQGNSA. This CDR3 contains 13 residues. The DNA of the CDR3 is TGTGCCAGCAGCTTAGGGGCTCCCCCTGAAGCTTTCTTT. Translation: CASSLGAPPEAFF.

The rearrangement links TRBV27 to TRBJ2-5; TRBD2 might be the D (5 bases). Germline-derived CDR1 and CDR2 are MNHEY and SMNVEV (reference sequence). V was shortened by 6 bases and J by 5 bases, with 13 bases between the two germline ends. This CDR3 comprises 13 residues. The CDR3 here is CASREEFRETQYF. CDR3 bases: TGTGCCAGCAGGGAGGAATTCAGGGAGACCCAGTACTTC.

The chain joins TRBV10-1 to TRBJ2-1; 9 bases line up with TRBD2. Germline lookup yields CDR1 WNHNN and CDR2 SYGVQD (reference sequence). V shed 0 bases and J 6 bases; nucleotides not matched to a gene: 3. The CDR3 runs 15 residues. CDR3 coding DNA: TGCGCCAGCAGTGAGTCGCGGGGGGGCCTCAATGAGCAGTTCTTC. This encodes CASSESRGGLNEQFF.

This clone showed up just once. The rearrangement uses TRBV5-6 and TRBJ1-2; 7 positions agree with TRBD1. Germline loops: CDR1 SGHDT, CDR2 YYEEEE. The ends lost 4 bases at V and 8 bases at J; junction bases unmatched: 14. This CDR3 comprises 15 residues. In nucleotides, the CDR3 is TGTGCCAGCAGCAGAAGCTGGGACAGTACGAGGGGCTACACCTTC. This sequence encodes CASSRSWDSTRGYTF.

This chain connects TRBV5-4 to TRBJ1-1; D is unresolved. Trimming took 1 base from V and 6 from J, leaving 13 bases between them. Germline assignment: CDR1 SGHNT and CDR2 YYREEE (reference sequence). CDR3 length: 14 residues. The CDR3 nucleotides are TGTGCCAGCAGCTTGAGAGATTCGGGTCCTGAAGCTTTCTTT. Its protein product is CASSLRDSGPEAFF.

The sample holds one count of this clone. This rearrangement joins TRBV10-1 to TRBJ2-2; 7 bases map to TRBD1. V shed 3 bases, J shed 1 base, and the junction held 11 bases outside the gene matches. The CDR3 loop spans 18 amino acids. Germline values: CDR1 WNHNN, CDR2 SYGVQD (reference sequence). The CDR3 protein is CASSDLAPGTVNTGELFF. Written as DNA, the CDR3 is TGCGCCAGCAGTGATTTGGCTCCCGGGACAGTGAACACCGGGGAGCTGTTTTTT.

The chain recombines TRBV7-9 with TRBJ2-3; 7 nucleotides agree with TRBD1. Germline V CDR1 and CDR2: SEHNR, FQNEAQ (reference sequence). The CDR3 has 15 amino acids. V shed 3 bases, J shed 3 bases, and the junction held 6 bases outside the gene matches. The CDR3 region has the DNA TGTGCCAGCAGCTTGGGCAGGGGGAGAACAGATACGCAGTATTTT. It translates to CASSLGRGRTDTQYF.

This clone was seen a single time. V usage is TRBV7-8 and J usage is TRBJ2-5; D ambiguous. The CDR3 contains 12 residues. V was pared by 10 bases and J by 5 bases, with 14 bases between. The germline CDR1 and CDR2 sequences are SGHVS and FQNEAQ. The CDR3 bases are TGTGCCACCCACCGGGTGGGGGAGACCCAGTACTTC. Protein: CATHRVGETQYF.

This rearrangement joins TRBV5-1 to TRBJ2-3, with a possible D match to TRBD2 (7 bases). The germline V and J ends were trimmed by 1 base and 2 bases, with 14 bases remaining between them. CDR1 is SGHRS, CDR2 YFSETQ, per germline. This CDR3 contains 16 residues. As DNA, the CDR3 is TGCGCCAGCAGCTTGTTTGCGGGGGCCCCCACAGATACGCAGTATTTT. Translating gives CASSLFAGAPTDTQYF. Full variable domain (rest looked up from reference TRBV5-1 and TRBJ2-3): KAGVTQTPRYLIKTRGQQVTLSCSPISGHRSVSWYQQTPGQGLQFLFEYFSETQRNKGNFPGRFSGRQFSNSRSEMNVSTLELGDSALYLCASSLFAGAPTDTQYFGPGTRLTVL.

This clone was counted a single time. Here the CDR3 reads CASSVDGNTIYF. DNA of the CDR3: TGTGCCAGCAGCGTAGATGGAAACACCATATATTTT. V usage is TRBV9 and J usage is TRBJ1-3; D is undetermined. V dropped 0 bases and J dropped 3 bases, with 1 base sitting between them. Germline-derived CDR1 and CDR2 are SGDLS and YYNGEE. This CDR3 has 12 amino acids.

V is TRBV6-6 and J is TRBJ2-7; the D gene could be TRBD1 or TRBD2 (6 bases each). From germline, CDR1 is MNHNY and CDR2 SVGAGI (reference sequence). The CDR3 is made up of 14 amino acids. Trimming stripped 8 bases from V and 5 bases from J, with 19 bases between. CDR3 sequence (DNA): TGTGCCAGCTCCAAAGCCGGGGGCCTGAACGAGCAGTACTTC. It yields the protein CASSKAGGLNEQYF.